The text below deals with one TCR beta chain. The authors reverse transcribed about 0.5 to 1 ug RNA with random hexamers. TCRdb ran MiXCR on the immunoSEQ multiplex PCR reads and lists one entry per CDR3 protein. The sample records about 49,000 distinct CDR3 sequences, roughly 93% being singletons. CDR3 length: 16 residues. Germline-derived CDR1 and CDR2 are PRHDT and FYEKMQ (reference sequence). V dropped 0 bases and J dropped 6; count of bases not matched to a gene: 5. This specimen comes from a study of CD8 T cells in Susac syndrome. Sequencing targeted TCR beta in T cells from blood (CD8+ and CD4+).

The genes are TRBV13 and TRBJ2-7; 13 positions match TRBD2. Sequences were obtained from CD8+ T cells from PBMCs. The TCR sequence derives from a human donor in good health. This chain's CDR3 is CASSLGRTSGSREQYF. CDR3 DNA sequence: TGTGCCAGCAGCTTAGGCAGGACTAGCGGGAGTCGCGAGCAGTACTTC.